The source of this TCR beta chain is a study of T-cell memory formation after mild COVID-19. Study in general: Largely, TCR clusters stayed within a single donor.

After 5'RACE with constant-segment primers, TCR alpha and TCR beta cDNA libraries carrying sample barcodes and UMIs were obtained. One entry per CDR3 protein, called by TCRdb with MiXCR from the 5' RACE reads. The sample yields around 530,000 distinct CDR3 sequences, roughly a fifth seen once. The specimen was PBMCs or a T cell subset sorted from them (not recorded which). The receptor comes from an adult woman who had mild COVID-19 (a few samples of this study predate the infection). Cell type and time point are not known.

CDR3 protein: CSARDWAARGHTSTDTQYF. The CDR3 bases are TGCAGTGCTAGAGATTGGGCGGCACGCGGCCATACAAGCACAGATACGCAGTATTTT. The rearrangement joins TRBV20-1 to TRBJ2-3; D is uncertain. The CDR3 is 19 amino acids. V lost 0 bases and J lost 0, with 22 bases in between. Germline V gene sequence: CDR1 DFQATT, CDR2 SNEGSKA (reference sequence).